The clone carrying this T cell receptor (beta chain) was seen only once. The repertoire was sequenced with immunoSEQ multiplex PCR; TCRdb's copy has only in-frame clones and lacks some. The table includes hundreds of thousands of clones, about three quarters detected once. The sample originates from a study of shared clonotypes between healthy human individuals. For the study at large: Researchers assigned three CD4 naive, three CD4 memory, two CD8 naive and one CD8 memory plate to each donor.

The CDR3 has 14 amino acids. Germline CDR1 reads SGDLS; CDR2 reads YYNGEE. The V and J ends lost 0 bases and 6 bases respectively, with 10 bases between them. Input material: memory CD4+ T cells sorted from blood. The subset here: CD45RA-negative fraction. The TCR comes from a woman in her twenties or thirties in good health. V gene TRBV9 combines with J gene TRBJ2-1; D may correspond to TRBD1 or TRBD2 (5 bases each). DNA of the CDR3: TGTGCCAGCAGCGTAGCCGGGGCTACCAATGAGCAGTTCTTC. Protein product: CASSVAGATNEQFF.